This entry concerns a single TCR beta chain. There are a few counts of this clone. The target of this receptor is not known. Per-nucleotide qualities are absent, and no much larger clonotype sits a single base away. Each donor gave one peripheral blood draw, averaging approximately 0.12 L, which was collected into heparinised tubes. A BD FACSAria II and a panel including CD45RO, CCR7, CD25, CD127, CD95 and CD27 were used to sort naive, central memory, regulatory and stem cell-like memory CD4+ T cells. Every sorted population had a purity above 95%. Right away, PBMCs were isolated by Lymphoprep density gradient centrifugation and were stained directly, with no culture step. Samples were stained and sorted in pairs, with one healthy donor and one patient per experiment, so that batch effects were minimized. The CDR3 covers 15 residues, taking in both the cysteine and the phenylalanine. CDR3 DNA is the only sequence kept; it has 45 bases, read in frame from the first base. The germline V end is reduced by 4 bases and the J end by 0 bases; junction bases left unmatched: 7. CDR1 is given as SGHNT and CDR2 as YYREEE, both from the germline V gene (reference sequence).

The entire amount of isolated RNA was reverse transcribed using the High Capacity cDNA Reverse Transcription Kit, so the sequenced TCRB transcripts were expressed ones. Deep immunoSEQ sequencing was applied to naive, central memory and regulatory T cell samples, giving an average of about 3.8 million total reads per sample. Sorted cells were lysed in RLT buffer and RNA was extracted with DNase-treated RNeasy Micro or Mini kits, depending on cell number. To prevent cross-contamination, each cell subset was processed individually, whereas patient and healthy donor samples were processed jointly. TCRB sequences were amplified from cDNA with the immunoSEQ multiplex PCR, producing 87-bp fragments spanning the CDR3 region. The amplicons were sequenced using the Illumina HiSeq platform. In the authors' own workflow: Synthetic template baselines were used to correct PCR bias computationally, reads within Hamming distance 2 were collapsed together, and singletons that could not be merged were discarded. Reads were aligned to IMGT to assign V, D and J genes, CDR3 length, and insertions or deletions at six rearrangement sites. Within each subset, clonotype counts were normalized to the number of sorted cells before true diversity and Gini coefficients were calculated with the tcR R package. The overlap coefficient, calculated on TCRB nucleotide sequences, was used to measure repertoire sharing. As a proxy for the pre-selection repertoire, out-of-frame TCRB sequences from naive cells were analyzed. As stored in TCRdb, this immuneACCESS dataset retains in-frame rearrangements with V and J assigned. A fraction of the clones does not appear; measured against another copy, unresolved V genes explain less than half of the discrepancy, and the remainder lacks a known reason. V and J calls and clone size are copied from that table; D and trimming were computed from the DNA. Here the sample has about 650,000 clones; about an eighth occur a single time. The top ten constitute roughly 0.11% of the sample.

These data belong to a study of beta chain features in type 1 diabetes (dated 2018 in TCRdb). With regard to the full study: Mean age, gender distribution, total cell number and subset yield were not different between patients and healthy donors. A total of approximately 110,000,000 sorted cells were examined across all samples, and a strong correlation was observed between cell number per subset and RNA yield. Naive and central memory subsets were obtained from all 30 or so donors, but regulatory and stem cell-like memory subsets were isolated from only 8 patients and roughly eight healthy donors. In the study, recently diagnosed type 1 diabetes patients and matched healthy donors were compared on the TCRB repertoires of their sorted circulating CD4+ T cell subsets. Here is what the overall study found, with its caveats: Naive, central memory and regulatory TCRB repertoires appeared to be more similar among patients than among healthy donors. PCR may preferentially amplify shorter templates, but because patient and control samples were amplified and corrected together, any resulting skew would affect both groups equally. A moderate but significant shortening of TCRB CDR3 length was observed in type 1 diabetes patients in all four CD4+ subsets. Because cDNA was sequenced instead of genomic DNA, highly expressing activated cells could be over-represented, though the groups showed no difference in activation or CD3 levels. HLA sub-analyses involved small numbers of individuals, so any influence of HLA type on TCRB rearrangement remained unresolved. At VDJ recombination sites, patients with type 1 diabetes made fewer insertions and deleted more nucleotides, a pattern implying thymic rearrangement abnormalities.

This chain joins TRBV5-4 to TRBJ2-7, with 7 bases matching TRBD2. The sequence derives from a man younger than 45 with type 1 diabetes. The sequenced material came from naive CD4+ T cells from blood. The cell subset or site label, as the study defines it: true naive CD4+ T cells. The DNA sequence reads TGTGCCAGCAGCCCGGGCGGGAGTCCCTCCTACGAGCAGTACTTC. Its protein is CASSPGGSPSYEQYF.